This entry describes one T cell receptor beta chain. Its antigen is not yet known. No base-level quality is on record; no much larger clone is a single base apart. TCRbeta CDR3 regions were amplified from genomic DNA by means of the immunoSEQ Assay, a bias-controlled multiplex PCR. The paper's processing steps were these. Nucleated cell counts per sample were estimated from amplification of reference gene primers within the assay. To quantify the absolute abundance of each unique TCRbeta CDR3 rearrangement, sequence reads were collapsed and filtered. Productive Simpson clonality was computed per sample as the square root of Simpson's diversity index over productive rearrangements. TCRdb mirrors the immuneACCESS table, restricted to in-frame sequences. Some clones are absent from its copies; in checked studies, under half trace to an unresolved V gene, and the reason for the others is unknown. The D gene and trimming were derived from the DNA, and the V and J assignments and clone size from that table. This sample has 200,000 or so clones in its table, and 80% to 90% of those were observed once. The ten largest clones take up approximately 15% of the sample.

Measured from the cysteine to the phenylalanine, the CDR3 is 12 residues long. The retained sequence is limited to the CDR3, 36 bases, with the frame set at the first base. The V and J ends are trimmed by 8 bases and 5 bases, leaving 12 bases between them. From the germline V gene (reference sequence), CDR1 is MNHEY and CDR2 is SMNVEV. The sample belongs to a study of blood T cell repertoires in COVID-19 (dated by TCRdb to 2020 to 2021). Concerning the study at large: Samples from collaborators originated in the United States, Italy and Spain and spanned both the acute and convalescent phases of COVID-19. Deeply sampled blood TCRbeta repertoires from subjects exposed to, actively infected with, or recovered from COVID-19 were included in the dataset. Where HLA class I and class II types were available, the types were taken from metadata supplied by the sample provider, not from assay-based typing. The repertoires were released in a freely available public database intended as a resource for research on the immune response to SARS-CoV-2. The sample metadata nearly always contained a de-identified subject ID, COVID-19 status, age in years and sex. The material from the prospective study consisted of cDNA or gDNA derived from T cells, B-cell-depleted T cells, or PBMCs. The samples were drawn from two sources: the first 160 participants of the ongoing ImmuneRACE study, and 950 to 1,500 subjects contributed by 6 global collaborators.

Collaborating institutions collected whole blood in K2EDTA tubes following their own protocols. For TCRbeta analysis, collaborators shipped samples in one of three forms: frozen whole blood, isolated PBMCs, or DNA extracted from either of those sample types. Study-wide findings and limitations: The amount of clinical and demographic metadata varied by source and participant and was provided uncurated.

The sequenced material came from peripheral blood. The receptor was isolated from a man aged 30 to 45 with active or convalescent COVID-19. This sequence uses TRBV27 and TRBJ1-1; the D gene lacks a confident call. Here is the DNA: TGTGCCAGCTGGGCGTTACGAACTGAAGCTTTCTTT. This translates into CASWALRTEAFF.